The T cell receptor beta chain described here comes from a study of control samples from healthy donors and cancer patients. Some clones are missing from TCRdb's copy, which holds only in-frame ones; the method was immunoSEQ multiplex PCR. This table has about 98,000 clones, around 80% appearing once. The junction had 4 bases not matched to a gene; V was cut back by 3 bases and J by 4 bases. The CDR3 runs to 16 residues. Germline CDR1 reads LGHDT; CDR2 reads YNNKEL (reference sequence). The origin of this receptor is a man aged 55 to 70 in good health. The chain combines TRBV3-1 (or the pseudogene TRBV3-2) with TRBJ1-3; 12 bases fit TRBD1. Sequenced sample: blood. The CDR3 is CASSQGQGAWGNTIYF. DNA for the CDR3: TGTGCCAGCAGCCAGGGACAGGGGGCGTGGGGAAACACCATATATTTT.